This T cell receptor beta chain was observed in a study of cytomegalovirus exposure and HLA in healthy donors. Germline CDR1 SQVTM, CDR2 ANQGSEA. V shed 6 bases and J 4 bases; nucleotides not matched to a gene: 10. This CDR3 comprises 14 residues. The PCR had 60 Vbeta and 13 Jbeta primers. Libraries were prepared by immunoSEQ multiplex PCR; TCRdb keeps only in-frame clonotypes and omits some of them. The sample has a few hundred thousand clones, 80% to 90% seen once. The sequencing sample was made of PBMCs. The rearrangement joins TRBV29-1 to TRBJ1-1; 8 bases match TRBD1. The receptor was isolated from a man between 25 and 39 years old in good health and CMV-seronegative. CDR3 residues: CSVGKGQGGTEAFF. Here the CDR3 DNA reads TGCAGCGTGGGGAAAGGACAGGGTGGCACTGAAGCTTTCTTT.